What follows describes a single TCR beta chain. This sample stems from a study of shared clonotypes between healthy human individuals. After removal of 4 bases from V and 0 bases from J, the junction contained 16 bases not matched to a gene. This CDR3 has 19 residues. Germline V gene lookup returns CDR1 SGHDT and CDR2 YYEEEE. Using immunoSEQ multiplex PCR, the repertoire was profiled, and TCRdb retains in-frame clones only, with some absent. The sample consists of 2.3 million or so clones, roughly 93% of them appearing once. The specimen sequenced was naive CD4+ T cells from PBMCs. Subset: CD45RA+ positively selected. The chain combines TRBV5-6 with TRBJ2-7, with 10 bases that match TRBD1. This sequence originates from a man aged 18 to 35 in good health. Some clones in this sample may be carry-over from other donors' samples. CDR3 in amino acids: CASSSPGQGLTGTSYEQYF. DNA for the CDR3: TGTGCCAGCAGCAGTCCGGGACAGGGGTTGACTGGCACCTCCTACGAGCAGTACTTC.